This note documents a single T cell receptor (beta chain) sequence. The data are from a study of blood T cell repertoires in COVID-19. Study overall: PBMCs, B-cell-depleted T cells, or T cells provided the cDNA or gDNA that made up the material.

Original analysis: From reference gene primer amplification, estimates of nucleated cell counts were derived. Clones were sequenced by immunoSEQ multiplex PCR, and TCRdb holds only the in-frame ones, with some missing. V, J and clone size are taken as reported in that table, and D and trimming were inferred from the DNA itself. There are 200,000 to 250,000 clones in the sample; roughly four fifths occur only once, and approximately 1.8% lies in the top ten. Recovered Cohort 3 donors showed two negative PCRs, clearance, or symptom resolution. Sequencing input: PBMCs or T cells enriched from blood (not recorded which). This clonotype was sampled from a man in his sixties who had recovered from COVID-19.

CDR3 sequence (DNA): TGTGCCAGCAGTCGGGTCCCTGGGAACACCGGGGAGCTGTTTTTT. Encoded protein: CASSRVPGNTGELFF. V gene TRBV11-2 combines with J gene TRBJ2-2, with D unresolved. The CDR3 extends over 15 amino acids. Deletions cut 6 bases from V and 1 base from J, with 12 bases between. CDR1 is SGHAT, CDR2 FQNNGV, per germline. Supplemented by reference TRBV11-2 and TRBJ2-2, the full variable domain reads EAGVAQSPRYKIIEKRQSVAFWCNPISGHATLYWYQQILGQGPKLLIQFQNNGVVDDSQLPKDRFSAERLKGVDSTLKIQPAKLEDSAVYLCASSRVPGNTGELFFGEGSRLTVL.